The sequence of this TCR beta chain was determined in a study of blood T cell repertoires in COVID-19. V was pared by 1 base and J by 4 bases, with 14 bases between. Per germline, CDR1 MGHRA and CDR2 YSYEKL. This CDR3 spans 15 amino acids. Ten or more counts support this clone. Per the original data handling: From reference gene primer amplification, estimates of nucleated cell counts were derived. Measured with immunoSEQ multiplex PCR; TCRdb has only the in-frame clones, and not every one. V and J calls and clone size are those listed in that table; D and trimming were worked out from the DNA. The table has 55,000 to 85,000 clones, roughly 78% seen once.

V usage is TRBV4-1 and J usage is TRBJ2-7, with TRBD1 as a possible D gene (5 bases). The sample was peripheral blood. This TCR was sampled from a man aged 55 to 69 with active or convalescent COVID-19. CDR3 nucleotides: TGCGCCAGCAGCCAAGTTGCAGGGAACTCTTACGAGCAGTACTTC. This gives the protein CASSQVAGNSYEQYF.